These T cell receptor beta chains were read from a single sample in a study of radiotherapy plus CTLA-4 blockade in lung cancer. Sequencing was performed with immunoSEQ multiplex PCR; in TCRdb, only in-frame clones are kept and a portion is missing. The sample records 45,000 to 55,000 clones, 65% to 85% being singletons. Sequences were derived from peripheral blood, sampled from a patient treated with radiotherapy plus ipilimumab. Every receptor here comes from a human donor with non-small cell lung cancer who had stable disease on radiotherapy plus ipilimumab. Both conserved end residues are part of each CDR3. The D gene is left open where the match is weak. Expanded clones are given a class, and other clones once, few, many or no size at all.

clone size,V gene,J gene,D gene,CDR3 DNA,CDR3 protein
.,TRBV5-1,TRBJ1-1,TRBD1,TGCGCCAGCAGCTTGGTGGTGACAGGGGAGGGCACTGAAGCTTTCTTT,CASSLVVTGEGTEAFF
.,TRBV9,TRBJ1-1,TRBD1,TGTGCCAGCAGCGCCGACAGGGGGCGCCTTGGGACTGAAGCTTTCTTT,CASSADRGRLGTEAFF
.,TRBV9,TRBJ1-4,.,TGTGCCAGCAGCGTGGAGAGAGTTAATGAAAAACTGTTTTTT,CASSVERVNEKLFF
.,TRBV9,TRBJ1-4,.,TGTGCCAGCAGCGTAGGGCAGTATAACGAAAAACTGTTTTTT,CASSVGQYNEKLFF
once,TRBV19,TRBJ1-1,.,TGTGCCAGTAGAAGGAACACTGAAGCTTTCTTT,CASRRNTEAFF
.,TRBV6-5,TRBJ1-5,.,TGTGCCAGCAGTCCAACAGGGCCTTACAATCAGCCCCAGCATTTT,CASSPTGPYNQPQHF
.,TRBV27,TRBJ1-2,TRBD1,TGTGCCAGCAGCAGCCTACAGGGGCGAAATAACTATGGCTACACCTTC,CASSSLQGRNNYGYTF
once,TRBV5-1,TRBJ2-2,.,TGCGCCAGCAGCCTGGGGCCCGGGGAGCTGTTTTTT,CASSLGPGELFF
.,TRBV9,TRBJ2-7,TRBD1,TGTGCCAGCAGCGTCCAGACAGGGGGAGCATACGAGCAGTACTTC,CASSVQTGGAYEQYF
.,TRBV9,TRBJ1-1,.,TGTGCCAGCAGCCCAGTAGTTCTGGCGACTGAAGCTTTCTTT,CASSPVVLATEAFF
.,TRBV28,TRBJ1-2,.,TGTGCCAGCACACTAGCCCCGAGAGACTATGGCTACACCTTC,CASTLAPRDYGYTF
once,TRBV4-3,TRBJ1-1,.,TGCGCCAGCAGCCAAATTACCGGCCCGACTGAAGCTTTCTTT,CASSQITGPTEAFF
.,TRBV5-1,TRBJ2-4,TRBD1,TGCGCCAGCAGAGGCATGATACAGGGGATGGACATTCAGTACTTC,CASRGMIQGMDIQYF
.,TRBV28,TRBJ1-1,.,TGTGCCAGCAGGCCGGATCGGGGGAACACTGAAGCTTTCTTT,CASRPDRGNTEAFF
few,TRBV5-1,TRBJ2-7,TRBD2,TGCGCCAGCAGCTTGGAGCGGGAGAGCTCCTACGAGCAGTACTTC,CASSLERESSYEQYF
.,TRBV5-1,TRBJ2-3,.,TGCGCCAGCAGCCTAGAGTTTTTTAGCACAGATACGCAGTATTTT,CASSLEFFSTDTQYF
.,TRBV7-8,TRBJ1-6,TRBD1,TGTGCCAGCAGCTTAGCGGGACAGGGAAAATCACCCCTCCACTTT,CASSLAGQGKSPLHF
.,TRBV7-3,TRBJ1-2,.,TGTGCCAGCAGCTCAAGCGGAACTGGCTACACCTTC,CASSSSGTGYTF
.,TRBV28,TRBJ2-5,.,TGTGCCAGCAGGTTGGATCTGGGGACCCAGTACTTC,CASRLDLGTQYF
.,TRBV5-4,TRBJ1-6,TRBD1,TGTGCCAGCAGCTCCAGACAGGGTAATTCACCCCTCCACTTT,CASSSRQGNSPLHF
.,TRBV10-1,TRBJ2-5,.,TGCGCCAGCAGTGGTGCAGGAACAAAGACCCAGTACTTC,CASSGAGTKTQYF
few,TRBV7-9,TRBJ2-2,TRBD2,TGTGCCAGCAGCTTACCTCCGCGACTAGCGGGGGGTCTATCCGGGGAGCTGTTTTTT,CASSLPPRLAGGLSGELFF
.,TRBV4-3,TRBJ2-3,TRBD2,TGCGCCAGCAGCCAAGATAAGAACGGGGGGGCGACAGATACGCAGTATTTT,CASSQDKNGGATDTQYF
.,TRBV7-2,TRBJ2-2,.,TGTGCCAGATCTCGGAGGGTCGACACCGGGGAGCTGTTTTTT,CARSRRVDTGELFF
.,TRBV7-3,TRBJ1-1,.,TGTGCCAGCAGGCGGGGTGGAAGTTCTGAAGCTTTCTTT,CASRRGGSSEAFF
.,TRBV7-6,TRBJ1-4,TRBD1,TGTGCCAGCAGCTTAGTCATGGGGGGAACAGGGGATTATGAAAAACTGTTTTTT,CASSLVMGGTGDYEKLFF
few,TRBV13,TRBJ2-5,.,TGTGCCAGCAGCGCTCAACGGGCTCGAGCGGAGACCCAGTACTTC,CASSAQRARAETQYF
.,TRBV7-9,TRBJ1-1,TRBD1,TGTGCCAGCAGCCCTCGACAGGGGCTTGCTGAAGCTTTCTTT,CASSPRQGLAEAFF
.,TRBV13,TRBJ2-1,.,TGTGCCAGCAGCTTAGGCAGGGTCTCCTACAATGAGCAGTTCTTC,CASSLGRVSYNEQFF
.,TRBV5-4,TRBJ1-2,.,TGTGCCAGCAGCTTGGATCTTCTTCGAGTTTTC,CASSLDLLRVF
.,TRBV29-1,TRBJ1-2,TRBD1,TGCAGCGTTGCGGGACAGGGGTATCATGGCTACACCTTC,CSVAGQGYHGYTF
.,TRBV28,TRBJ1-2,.,TGTGCCAGCAGTTTGGCTAACTATGGCTACACCTTC,CASSLANYGYTF
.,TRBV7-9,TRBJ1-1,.,TGTGCCAGCAGCTTAGCGGATTCTGAAGCTTTCTTT,CASSLADSEAFF
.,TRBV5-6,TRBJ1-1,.,TGTGCCAGCAGCTTGGGGAGGAACACTGAAGCTTTCTTT,CASSLGRNTEAFF
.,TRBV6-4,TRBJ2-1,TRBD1,TGTGCCAGCAGCCAGGAGACAGGGTTGTACTACAATGAGCAGTTCTTC,CASSQETGLYYNEQFF
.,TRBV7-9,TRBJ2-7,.,TGTGCCAGCAGCTTAGCGGGAACCTACGAGCAGTACTTC,CASSLAGTYEQYF
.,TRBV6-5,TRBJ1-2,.,TGTGCCAGCACCCTGGGGCAGTCCGGTTATGGCTACACCTTC,CASTLGQSGYGYTF
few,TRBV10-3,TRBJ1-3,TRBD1,TGTGCCATCGGGGGACAGAAGGTCTCTGGAAACACCATATATTTT,CAIGGQKVSGNTIYF
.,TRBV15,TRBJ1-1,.,TGTGCCACCAGCAGAGACAGTGCAGGCATAGGAAAGTACACTGAAGCTTTCTTT,CATSRDSAGIGKYTEAFF
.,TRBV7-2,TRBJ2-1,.,TGTGCCAGCAGCTTAGGGGGATATGACAATGAGCAGTTCTTC,CASSLGGYDNEQFF
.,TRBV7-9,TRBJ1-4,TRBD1,TGTGCCAGCAGCTTAGAGAGGGGGCTCGGCGAAAAACTGTTTTTT,CASSLERGLGEKLFF
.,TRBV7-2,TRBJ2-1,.,TGTGCCAGCAGCTTAGCCTCCTACAATGAGCAGTTCTTC,CASSLASYNEQFF
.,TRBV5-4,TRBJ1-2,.,TGTGCCAGCAGTCCAGAGGGACGGTATGGCTACACCTTC,CASSPEGRYGYTF
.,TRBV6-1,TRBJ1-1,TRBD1,TGTGCCAGCTCCGACAGGGGGTCGATGAACACTGAAGCTTTCTTT,CASSDRGSMNTEAFF
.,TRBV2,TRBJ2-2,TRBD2,TGTGCCAGCCTCATAGTTAGGACTAGCGGGGGCGCGAACACCGGGGAGCTGTTTTTT,CASLIVRTSGGANTGELFF
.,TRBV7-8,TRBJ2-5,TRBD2,TGTGCCAGCAGCTTAGTGGGGACTAGCGTAAAGACCCAGTACTTC,CASSLVGTSVKTQYF
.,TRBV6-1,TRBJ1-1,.,TGTGCCGTTCTAGGGGTTGACACTGAAGCTTTCTTT,CAVLGVDTEAFF
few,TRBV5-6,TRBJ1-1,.,TGTGCCAGCAGCTCGCTTGTCCGAGAGGCTGAAGCTTTCTTT,CASSSLVREAEAFF
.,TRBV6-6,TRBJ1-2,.,TGTGCCAGCAGTTACCCCGGACTTAACTATGGCTACACCTTC,CASSYPGLNYGYTF
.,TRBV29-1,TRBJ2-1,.,TGCAGCGTTGATGACGGTCAGTTCTTC,CSVDDGQFF
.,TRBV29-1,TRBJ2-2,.,TGCAGCGTTGAGCGGTGGCCCACCGGGGAGCTGTTTTTT,CSVERWPTGELFF
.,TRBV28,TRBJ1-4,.,TGTGCCAGCAGTTTGGAGACGGGTGAAAAACTGTTTTTT,CASSLETGEKLFF
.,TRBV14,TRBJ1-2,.,TGTGCCAGCAGCCAAGATCTAAGGGGCGCCGGGGGCTACACCTTC,CASSQDLRGAGGYTF
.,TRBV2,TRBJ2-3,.,TGTGCCAGCAGTTATGGGTCAGGGAACACAGATACGCAGTATTTT,CASSYGSGNTDTQYF
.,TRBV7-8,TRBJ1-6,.,TGTGCCAGCAGCTTAGCGAAGAGGGCCGGGGGATCACCCCTCCACTTT,CASSLAKRAGGSPLHF
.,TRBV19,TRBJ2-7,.,TGTGCCAGTAGTACCTACTACGAGCAGTACTTC,CASSTYYEQYF